The rows below give T cell receptor beta chains drawn from one sample of a study of neoadjuvant nivolumab and ipilimumab in lung cancer. Sequenced by immunoSEQ multiplex PCR; TCRdb stores in-frame clones only, minus some. The sample records 20,000 to 25,000 clones, less than 85% being singletons. The sequencing used peripheral blood, collected before neoadjuvant nivolumab, alone or with ipilimumab. The receptors were gathered from an adult with non-small cell lung cancer. CDR3s include the opening cysteine and the closing phenylalanine or tryptophan. The order of the fields is clone size, J gene, V gene, D gene, CDR3 protein, CDR3 DNA. D genes are given only for firm matches. Clone size is given for some rows only: seen once, a few or many times, or a class if the clone is expanded.

size: -; J: TRBJ1-1; V: TRBV30; D: TRBD1; CDR3: CAWSVQGAFEAFF; DNA: TGTGCCTGGAGTGTACAGGGGGCGTTTGAAGCTTTCTTT
size: -; J: TRBJ1-5; V: TRBV2; D: -; CDR3: CASRPGLQNQPQHF; DNA: TGTGCCAGCAGACCGGGACTTCAGAATCAGCCCCAGCATTTT
size: -; J: TRBJ2-3; V: TRBV4-2; D: TRBD2; CDR3: CASSLGGRDSDTQYF; DNA: TGTGCCAGCAGCCTCGGCGGGAGGGACTCAGATACGCAGTATTTT
size: once; J: TRBJ2-3; V: TRBV14; D: -; CDR3: CASSLTSTQYF; DNA: TGTGCCAGCAGCCTTACCTCAACGCAGTATTTT
size: -; J: TRBJ2-7; V: TRBV7-2; D: TRBD1; CDR3: CASSRSRGSYEQYF; DNA: TGTGCCAGCAGCCGTTCCAGGGGGTCCTACGAGCAGTACTTC
size: -; J: TRBJ1-5; V: TRBV7-8; D: -; CDR3: CASSSYYKNSNQPQHF; DNA: TGTGCCAGCAGCTCCTACTACAAAAATAGCAATCAGCCCCAGCATTTT
size: -; J: TRBJ2-1; V: TRBV7-2; D: TRBD2; CDR3: CASSSLKGLAVYNEQFF; DNA: TGTGCCAGCAGCTCCTTGAAGGGACTAGCGGTGTACAATGAGCAGTTCTTC
size: -; J: TRBJ2-7; V: TRBV10-3; D: -; CDR3: CAISAAEGAFHEQYF; DNA: TGTGCCATCAGCGCGGCTGAAGGGGCATTCCACGAGCAGTACTTC
size: -; J: TRBJ2-7; V: TRBV30; D: -; CDR3: CAWSGPSGLSYEQYF; DNA: TGTGCCTGGAGTGGTCCCAGCGGCCTCTCCTACGAGCAGTACTTC
size: -; J: TRBJ1-1; V: TRBV6-5; D: -; CDR3: CASIKETGNTEAFF; DNA: TGTGCCAGCATTAAAGAGACAGGGAACACTGAAGCTTTCTTT
size: -; J: TRBJ2-7; V: TRBV11-1; D: -; CDR3: CASSLGQITTYEQYF; DNA: TGTGCCAGCAGCTTAGGTCAGATCACAACCTACGAGCAGTACTTC
size: -; J: TRBJ1-2; V: TRBV27; D: -; CDR3: CASSLEGENGYTF; DNA: TGTGCCAGCAGTTTAGAAGGGGAGAATGGCTACACCTTC
size: -; J: TRBJ2-5; V: TRBV28; D: -; CDR3: CASSNGRQETQYF; DNA: TGTGCCAGCAGTAATGGACGACAAGAGACCCAGTACTTC
size: -; J: TRBJ2-2; V: TRBV7-8; D: TRBD2; CDR3: CASSAGLVVVGELFF; DNA: TGTGCCAGCAGCGCCGGACTAGTTGTAGTCGGGGAGCTGTTTTTT
size: -; J: TRBJ2-1; V: TRBV5-4; D: -; CDR3: CASSLTSTYNEQFF; DNA: TGTGCCAGCAGCTTGACTAGCACCTACAATGAGCAGTTCTTC
size: -; J: TRBJ2-5; V: TRBV5-5; D: TRBD1; CDR3: CASSFQGAEETQYF; DNA: TGTGCCAGCAGCTTCCAGGGGGCTGAAGAGACCCAGTACTTC
size: few; J: TRBJ2-7; V: TRBV6-6; D: TRBD2; CDR3: CASRLAEGEQYF; DNA: TGTGCCTCACGACTAGCGGAAGGCGAGCAGTACTTC
size: -; J: TRBJ2-3; V: TRBV25-1; D: -; CDR3: CASSASWDILRGDTQYF; DNA: TGTGCCAGCAGTGCAAGCTGGGACATTTTAAGGGGAGATACGCAGTATTTT
size: -; J: TRBJ2-6; V: TRBV11-3; D: -; CDR3: CASRLEWSAGANVLTF; DNA: TGTGCCAGCAGATTAGAATGGTCGGCGGGGGCCAACGTCCTGACTTTC
size: -; J: TRBJ1-2; V: TRBV18; D: TRBD1; CDR3: CASSPGDRSGGYTF; DNA: TGTGCCAGCTCACCTGGGGACAGGTCAGGGGGCTACACCTTC
size: -; J: TRBJ2-7; V: TRBV25-1; D: -; CDR3: CASTPESVYEQYF; DNA: TGTGCCAGCACCCCAGAGTCGGTTTACGAGCAGTACTTC
size: -; J: TRBJ2-2; V: TRBV27; D: TRBD1; CDR3: CATTGQGHTGELFF; DNA: TGTGCCACCACCGGACAGGGTCACACCGGGGAGCTGTTTTTT
size: few; J: TRBJ1-5; V: TRBV5-1; D: -; CDR3: CASSLVPGDNNQPQHF; DNA: TGCGCCAGCAGCTTGGTACCCGGGGATAACAATCAGCCCCAGCATTTT
size: few; J: TRBJ2-1; V: TRBV30; D: -; CDR3: CAWSWGPNNEQFF; DNA: TGTGCCTGGAGCTGGGGACCCAACAATGAGCAGTTCTTC
size: -; J: TRBJ1-1; V: TRBV5-1; D: -; CDR3: CASSLDQGGTEAFF; DNA: TGCGCCAGCAGCTTGGACCAGGGCGGAACTGAAGCTTTCTTT
size: -; J: TRBJ2-1; V: TRBV30; D: -; CDR3: CAFLSGISYNEQFF; DNA: TGTGCCTTCCTTAGCGGTATCTCCTACAATGAGCAGTTCTTC
size: once; J: TRBJ1-4; V: TRBV5-4; D: TRBD1; CDR3: CASRQDRTNEKLFF; DNA: TGTGCCAGCAGGCAGGACAGGACTAATGAAAAACTGTTTTTT
size: -; J: TRBJ2-1; V: TRBV5-1; D: -; CDR3: CASSPLRGGAYNEQFF; DNA: TGCGCCAGCAGCCCCCTCCGGGGCGGGGCCTACAATGAGCAGTTCTTC
size: -; J: TRBJ2-3; V: TRBV25-1; D: TRBD2; CDR3: CASSEVRGRGRDTQYF; DNA: TGTGCCAGCAGTGAAGTTCGCGGGAGGGGTCGAGATACGCAGTATTTT
size: once; J: TRBJ1-1; V: TRBV6-4; D: TRBD1; CDR3: CASSEAGTGYTEAFF; DNA: TGTGCCAGCAGTGAAGCGGGGACAGGGTACACTGAAGCTTTCTTT
size: once; J: TRBJ2-3; V: TRBV11-3; D: -; CDR3: CASSHQDTQYF; DNA: TGTGCCAGCAGCCATCAGGATACGCAGTATTTT
size: -; J: TRBJ2-2; V: TRBV6-1; D: TRBD2; CDR3: CASRIVGGDTGELFF; DNA: TGTGCCAGCAGAATTGTGGGGGGGGACACCGGGGAGCTGTTTTTT
size: -; J: TRBJ1-1; V: TRBV7-9; D: -; CDR3: CASSSREMVTEAFF; DNA: TGTGCCAGCAGCTCCAGGGAGATGGTCACTGAAGCTTTCTTT
size: -; J: TRBJ1-1; V: TRBV29-1; D: -; CDR3: CSVEDSTEAFF; DNA: TGCAGCGTTGAAGATAGCACTGAAGCTTTCTTT
size: few; J: TRBJ1-1; V: TRBV28; D: -; CDR3: CASSPSQETEAFF; DNA: TGTGCCAGCAGCCCCTCACAAGAGACTGAAGCTTTCTTT
size: -; J: TRBJ1-3; V: TRBV2; D: -; CDR3: CASRPDRFGNTIYF; DNA: TGTGCCAGCAGACCCGACAGATTTGGAAACACCATATATTTT
size: -; J: TRBJ2-7; V: TRBV5-6; D: -; CDR3: CASRAGPQGISEQYF; DNA: TGTGCCAGCAGGGCCGGGCCACAGGGAATTTCCGAGCAGTACTTC
size: -; J: TRBJ2-2; V: TRBV11-2; D: -; CDR3: CASSLGFLGERPGELFF; DNA: TGTGCCAGCAGCTTAGGTTTTTTAGGGGAACGGCCCGGGGAGCTGTTTTTT
size: -; J: TRBJ1-2; V: TRBV5-1; D: TRBD1; CDR3: CASGPGQGHYGYTF; DNA: TGCGCCAGCGGACCGGGACAGGGCCACTATGGCTACACCTTC
size: once; J: TRBJ1-2; V: TRBV5-5; D: -; CDR3: CASSFQATHGYTF; DNA: TGTGCCAGCAGCTTCCAGGCGACTCATGGCTACACCTTC
size: -; J: TRBJ1-3; V: TRBV7-9; D: -; CDR3: CAREGRGNTIYF; DNA: TGTGCCAGGGAGGGCCGTGGAAACACCATATATTTT
size: -; J: TRBJ1-1; V: TRBV4-1; D: TRBD1; CDR3: CASSQVTGTGKAEAFF; DNA: TGCGCCAGCAGCCAGGTAACCGGGACAGGGAAGGCTGAAGCTTTCTTT
size: few; J: TRBJ1-2; V: TRBV7-2; D: TRBD1; CDR3: CASSFDRERGYTF; DNA: TGTGCCAGCAGCTTTGACAGGGAGCGGGGCTACACCTTC
size: -; J: TRBJ2-1; V: TRBV7-8; D: -; CDR3: CASSQRGVDEQFF; DNA: TGTGCCAGCAGCCAGAGGGGAGTCGATGAGCAGTTCTTC
size: -; J: TRBJ2-7; V: TRBV27; D: -; CDR3: CASSFRPGAYEQYF; DNA: TGTGCCAGCAGTTTCCGACCTGGGGCCTACGAGCAGTACTTC
size: few; J: TRBJ1-5; V: TRBV4-2; D: -; CDR3: CASSQGGGQPQHF; DNA: TGTGCCAGCAGCCAAGGGGGAGGCCAGCCCCAGCATTTT
size: few; J: TRBJ2-5; V: TRBV19; D: TRBD1; CDR3: CASSTQGAQETQYF; DNA: TGTGCCAGTAGTACCCAGGGGGCACAAGAGACCCAGTACTTC
size: -; J: TRBJ2-6; V: TRBV18; D: TRBD1; CDR3: CASSPGQGSGANVLTF; DNA: TGTGCCAGCTCACCGGGACAGGGCTCTGGGGCCAACGTCCTGACTTTC
size: -; J: TRBJ1-2; V: TRBV30; D: TRBD1; CDR3: CASNLGAGGDGYTF; DNA: TGTGCCTCGAACCTAGGGGCAGGGGGCGATGGCTACACCTTC
size: -; J: TRBJ2-2; V: TRBV11-3; D: TRBD1; CDR3: CASSLDRAGELFF; DNA: TGTGCCAGCAGCCTAGACAGGGCCGGGGAGCTGTTTTTT
size: -; J: TRBJ2-5; V: TRBV4-2; D: -; CDR3: CASSQGAQETQYF; DNA: TGTGCCAGCAGCCAGGGCGCCCAAGAGACCCAGTACTTC
size: -; J: TRBJ1-1; V: TRBV11-3; D: -; CDR3: CASSPPDRSEAFF; DNA: TGTGCCAGCAGCCCCCCCGATCGGAGTGAAGCTTTCTTT
size: -; J: TRBJ1-1; V: TRBV11-1; D: -; CDR3: CASTDARGANTEAFF; DNA: TGTGCCAGCACTGACGCACGGGGGGCGAACACTGAAGCTTTCTTT
size: -; J: TRBJ1-3; V: TRBV5-1; D: TRBD1; CDR3: CASSFYGQADSGNTIYF; DNA: TGCGCCAGCAGCTTCTATGGACAGGCGGACTCTGGAAACACCATATATTTT
size: -; J: TRBJ1-4; V: TRBV9; D: -; CDR3: CASSVYGGREKLFF; DNA: TGTGCCAGCAGCGTTTATGGGGGCCGAGAAAAACTGTTTTTT
size: -; J: TRBJ1-2; V: TRBV4-2; D: -; CDR3: CASSQGVNYGYTF; DNA: TGTGCCAGCAGCCAGGGGGTCAACTATGGCTACACCTTC
size: -; J: TRBJ2-7; V: TRBV18; D: -; CDR3: CASSPRRQQYEQYF; DNA: TGTGCCAGCTCACCAAGGCGACAGCAATACGAGCAGTACTTC
size: few; J: TRBJ2-1; V: TRBV9; D: TRBD2; CDR3: CASSVGGSNDEQFF; DNA: TGTGCCAGCAGCGTAGGCGGGAGTAACGATGAGCAGTTCTTC
size: -; J: TRBJ2-6; V: TRBV6-5; D: -; CDR3: CASSYSSGANVLTF; DNA: TGTGCCAGCAGTTACAGCTCTGGGGCCAACGTCCTGACTTTC